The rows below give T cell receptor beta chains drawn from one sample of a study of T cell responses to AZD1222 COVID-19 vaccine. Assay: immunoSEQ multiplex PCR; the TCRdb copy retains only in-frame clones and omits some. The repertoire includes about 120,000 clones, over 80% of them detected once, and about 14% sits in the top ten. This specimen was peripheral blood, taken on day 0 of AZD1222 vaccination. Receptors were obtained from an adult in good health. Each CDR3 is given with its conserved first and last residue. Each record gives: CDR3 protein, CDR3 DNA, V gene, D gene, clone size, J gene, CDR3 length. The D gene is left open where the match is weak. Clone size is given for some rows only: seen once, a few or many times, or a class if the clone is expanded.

cdr3_aa: CASSPSLQGRGVSYEQYF; cdr3_nt: TGTGCCAGCTCACCAAGTCTCCAGGGAAGGGGGGTATCCTACGAGCAGTACTTC; v_call: TRBV18; d_call: -; clone_size: -; j_call: TRBJ2-7; cdr3_length: 18
cdr3_aa: CASSLGDLSYEQYF; cdr3_nt: TGCGCCAGCAGCTTGGGGGATTTATCCTACGAGCAGTACTTC; v_call: TRBV5-1; d_call: -; clone_size: -; j_call: TRBJ2-7; cdr3_length: 14
cdr3_aa: CASSAGTGGNQPQHF; cdr3_nt: TGTGCCAGCAGCGCGGGGACAGGGGGCAATCAGCCCCAGCATTTT; v_call: TRBV7-9; d_call: TRBD1; clone_size: -; j_call: TRBJ1-5; cdr3_length: 15
cdr3_aa: CSASLTQNRDSYEQYF; cdr3_nt: TGCAGTGCTAGTCTGACCCAGAACCGGGACTCCTACGAGCAGTACTTC; v_call: TRBV20-1; d_call: -; clone_size: once; j_call: TRBJ2-7; cdr3_length: 16
cdr3_aa: CASRDGISNQPQHF; cdr3_nt: TGTGCCAGCCGGGACGGAATAAGCAATCAGCCCCAGCATTTT; v_call: TRBV27; d_call: -; clone_size: -; j_call: TRBJ1-5; cdr3_length: 14
cdr3_aa: CATRTVADTQYF; cdr3_nt: TGTGCCACCAGGACAGTCGCAGATACGCAGTATTTT; v_call: TRBV6-5; d_call: -; clone_size: -; j_call: TRBJ2-3; cdr3_length: 12
cdr3_aa: CASSLDSRGFVNGYTF; cdr3_nt: TGCGCCAGCAGCTTGGACTCCAGGGGATTCGTGAATGGCTACACCTTC; v_call: TRBV5-1; d_call: -; clone_size: -; j_call: TRBJ1-2; cdr3_length: 16
cdr3_aa: CASSDLDWLTKNIQYF; cdr3_nt: TGTGCCAGCAGCGACCTGGACTGGCTAACCAAAAACATTCAGTACTTC; v_call: TRBV6-2/TRBV6-3; d_call: -; clone_size: -; j_call: TRBJ2-4; cdr3_length: 16
cdr3_aa: CASSLSGQGNQPQHF; cdr3_nt: TGCGCCAGCAGCTTGAGTGGGCAGGGCAATCAGCCCCAGCATTTT; v_call: TRBV5-1; d_call: -; clone_size: -; j_call: TRBJ1-5; cdr3_length: 15
cdr3_aa: CASKARTGNQETQYF; cdr3_nt: TGTGCCAGCAAAGCAAGGACAGGCAACCAAGAGACCCAGTACTTC; v_call: TRBV25-1; d_call: TRBD1; clone_size: -; j_call: TRBJ2-5; cdr3_length: 15
cdr3_aa: CASSSQTGTSGTNEQFF; cdr3_nt: TGTGCCAGCAGTTCCCAAACCGGGACTAGCGGGACCAATGAGCAGTTCTTC; v_call: TRBV28; d_call: TRBD2; clone_size: -; j_call: TRBJ2-1; cdr3_length: 17
cdr3_aa: CASSWVGQGEAFF; cdr3_nt: TGCGCCAGCAGCTGGGTTGGGCAGGGGGAAGCTTTCTTT; v_call: TRBV5-1; d_call: -; clone_size: -; j_call: TRBJ1-1; cdr3_length: 13
cdr3_aa: CASSQANRDTGELFF; cdr3_nt: TGTGCCAGCAGCCAAGCTAACAGGGACACCGGGGAGCTGTTTTTT; v_call: TRBV14; d_call: -; clone_size: -; j_call: TRBJ2-2; cdr3_length: 15
cdr3_aa: CSVTGVNTGELFF; cdr3_nt: TGCAGCGTAACAGGGGTTAACACCGGGGAGCTGTTTTTT; v_call: TRBV29-1; d_call: TRBD1; clone_size: -; j_call: TRBJ2-2; cdr3_length: 13
cdr3_aa: CATWTGYSRSTF; cdr3_nt: TGTGCCACCTGGACTGGGTACTCCCGATCCACCTTC; v_call: TRBV12-3/TRBV12-4; d_call: -; clone_size: -; j_call: TRBJ1-2; cdr3_length: 12
cdr3_aa: CASFPGGFSPLHF; cdr3_nt: TGTGCCAGTTTCCCGGGGGGGTTTTCACCCCTCCACTTT; v_call: TRBV2; d_call: -; clone_size: -; j_call: TRBJ1-6; cdr3_length: 13
cdr3_aa: CASSLGQGYGNTIYF; cdr3_nt: TGTGCCAGCAGCCTCGGACAGGGTTATGGAAACACCATATATTTT; v_call: TRBV3-1/TRBV3-2; d_call: TRBD1; clone_size: once; j_call: TRBJ1-3; cdr3_length: 15
cdr3_aa: CARSSDGQRDRGIDGYTF; cdr3_nt: TGTGCCAGAAGCTCAGACGGACAAAGGGACAGGGGAATTGATGGCTACACCTTC; v_call: TRBV5-3; d_call: TRBD1; clone_size: -; j_call: TRBJ1-2; cdr3_length: 18
cdr3_aa: CASSLGLSTDTQYF; cdr3_nt: TGTGCCAGCAGTTTAGGTCTTAGCACAGATACGCAGTATTTT; v_call: TRBV28; d_call: -; clone_size: -; j_call: TRBJ2-3; cdr3_length: 14
cdr3_aa: CASSGTENYGYTF; cdr3_nt: TGTGCCAGCAGTGGGACGGAGAACTATGGCTACACCTTC; v_call: TRBV2; d_call: -; clone_size: -; j_call: TRBJ1-2; cdr3_length: 13
cdr3_aa: CASSQFLPRGNTIYF; cdr3_nt: TGTGCCAGCAGCCAATTCCTCCCGCGGGGAAACACCATATATTTT; v_call: TRBV14; d_call: -; clone_size: -; j_call: TRBJ1-3; cdr3_length: 15
cdr3_aa: CASSPRDRRNEKLFF; cdr3_nt: TGTGCCAGCAGCCCCCGGGACAGGCGTAATGAAAAACTGTTTTTT; v_call: TRBV3-1/TRBV3-2; d_call: TRBD1; clone_size: -; j_call: TRBJ1-4; cdr3_length: 15
cdr3_aa: CASSLLGSNYGYTF; cdr3_nt: TGTGCCAGCAGTTTGCTTGGCAGCAACTATGGCTACACCTTC; v_call: TRBV28; d_call: -; clone_size: -; j_call: TRBJ1-2; cdr3_length: 14
cdr3_aa: CASRGGTGGTDTQYF; cdr3_nt: TGTGCCAGCAGGGGGGGGACAGGAGGGACAGATACGCAGTATTTT; v_call: TRBV2; d_call: -; clone_size: -; j_call: TRBJ2-3; cdr3_length: 15
cdr3_aa: CAWSVLDRNTGELFF; cdr3_nt: TGTGCCTGGAGTGTCCTGGACAGGAACACCGGGGAGCTGTTTTTT; v_call: TRBV30; d_call: -; clone_size: few; j_call: TRBJ2-2; cdr3_length: 15
cdr3_aa: CASSYGPQPQETQYF; cdr3_nt: TGTGCCAGCAGCTACGGACCACAGCCCCAAGAGACCCAGTACTTC; v_call: TRBV5-5; d_call: -; clone_size: -; j_call: TRBJ2-5; cdr3_length: 15
cdr3_aa: CASSTAGGNTEAFF; cdr3_nt: TGTGCCAGTAGTACGGCCGGGGGGAACACTGAAGCTTTCTTT; v_call: TRBV19; d_call: -; clone_size: -; j_call: TRBJ1-1; cdr3_length: 14
cdr3_aa: CASSQDQGLDQPQHF; cdr3_nt: TGCGCCAGCAGCCAAGATCAGGGTTTAGATCAGCCCCAGCATTTT; v_call: TRBV4-1; d_call: -; clone_size: few; j_call: TRBJ1-5; cdr3_length: 15
cdr3_aa: CASSVSVGTAYEQYF; cdr3_nt: TGTGCCAGCAGCGTATCCGTCGGGACAGCCTACGAGCAGTACTTC; v_call: TRBV9; d_call: TRBD1; clone_size: -; j_call: TRBJ2-7; cdr3_length: 15
cdr3_aa: CASRQPNQPQHF; cdr3_nt: TGTGCCAGCAGACAGCCCAATCAGCCCCAGCATTTT; v_call: TRBV6-5; d_call: -; clone_size: -; j_call: TRBJ1-5; cdr3_length: 12
cdr3_aa: CASSLRSALSSYNSPLHF; cdr3_nt: TGTGCCAGCAGCCTCCGGAGTGCTCTGAGCTCCTATAATTCACCCCTCCACTTT; v_call: TRBV27; d_call: -; clone_size: -; j_call: TRBJ1-6; cdr3_length: 18
cdr3_aa: CASSDHYTGIDYGYTF; cdr3_nt: TGTGCCAGCAGCGATCATTACACAGGGATAGACTATGGCTACACCTTC; v_call: TRBV7-6; d_call: -; clone_size: -; j_call: TRBJ1-2; cdr3_length: 16
cdr3_aa: CASRTSRIGSYEQYF; cdr3_nt: TGTGCCAGCAGGACCTCAAGGATAGGGTCCTACGAGCAGTACTTC; v_call: TRBV25-1; d_call: -; clone_size: -; j_call: TRBJ2-7; cdr3_length: 15
cdr3_aa: CASNVYPLYGYTF; cdr3_nt: TGTGCCAGCAACGTATACCCGCTCTATGGCTACACCTTC; v_call: TRBV7-9; d_call: -; clone_size: -; j_call: TRBJ1-2; cdr3_length: 13
cdr3_aa: CASTPDSNSPLHF; cdr3_nt: TGTGCCAGTACCCCGGACAGCAATTCACCCCTCCACTTT; v_call: TRBV19; d_call: -; clone_size: once; j_call: TRBJ1-6; cdr3_length: 13
cdr3_aa: CASSPSPGMGYGYTF; cdr3_nt: TGTGCCAGCAGCCCAAGCCCGGGGATGGGCTATGGCTACACCTTC; v_call: TRBV7-2; d_call: -; clone_size: -; j_call: TRBJ1-2; cdr3_length: 15
cdr3_aa: CAIRDRARTNYGYTF; cdr3_nt: TGTGCCATCAGGGACAGGGCGCGAACTAACTATGGCTACACCTTC; v_call: TRBV10-3; d_call: TRBD1; clone_size: once; j_call: TRBJ1-2; cdr3_length: 15
cdr3_aa: CASSQGLAFEQYF; cdr3_nt: TGCGCCAGCAGCCAAGGGTTGGCCTTCGAGCAGTACTTC; v_call: TRBV4-1; d_call: -; clone_size: -; j_call: TRBJ2-7; cdr3_length: 13
cdr3_aa: CATSRGPSTDTQYF; cdr3_nt: TGTGCCACCAGCAGAGGTCCGAGCACAGATACGCAGTATTTT; v_call: TRBV15; d_call: -; clone_size: -; j_call: TRBJ2-3; cdr3_length: 14
cdr3_aa: CASSFGQRAFF; cdr3_nt: TGTGCCAGCAGTTTCGGCCAAAGAGCTTTCTTT; v_call: TRBV2; d_call: -; clone_size: -; j_call: TRBJ1-1; cdr3_length: 11
cdr3_aa: CASSLEGPNTGELFF; cdr3_nt: TGTGCCAGCAGCTTAGAGGGACCGAACACCGGGGAGCTGTTTTTT; v_call: TRBV7-2; d_call: -; clone_size: -; j_call: TRBJ2-2; cdr3_length: 15
cdr3_aa: CASSQGCRISEKLFF; cdr3_nt: TGTGCCAGCAGCCAAGGTTGCAGGATTAGCGAAAAACTGTTTTTT; v_call: TRBV3-1/TRBV3-2; d_call: -; clone_size: -; j_call: TRBJ1-4; cdr3_length: 15
cdr3_aa: CANITRENTEAFF; cdr3_nt: TGCGCCAACATCACCAGGGAAAACACTGAAGCTTTCTTT; v_call: TRBV10-1; d_call: -; clone_size: -; j_call: TRBJ1-1; cdr3_length: 13
cdr3_aa: CASSLLGGNTEAFF; cdr3_nt: TGTGCCAGCAGTTTATTGGGTGGGAACACTGAAGCTTTCTTT; v_call: TRBV27; d_call: -; clone_size: -; j_call: TRBJ1-1; cdr3_length: 14
cdr3_aa: CASSAESGRSYEQYF; cdr3_nt: TGTGCCAGCAGCGCCGAGAGCGGGAGGTCCTACGAGCAGTACTTC; v_call: TRBV9; d_call: TRBD2; clone_size: -; j_call: TRBJ2-7; cdr3_length: 15
cdr3_aa: CASSLSRGSDTQYF; cdr3_nt: TGTGCCAGCAGCTTATCGAGGGGATCAGATACGCAGTATTTT; v_call: TRBV11-3; d_call: -; clone_size: -; j_call: TRBJ2-3; cdr3_length: 14
cdr3_aa: CASSSHAGASEQYF; cdr3_nt: TGTGCCAGCAGCTCCCATGCGGGAGCCTCCGAGCAGTACTTC; v_call: TRBV9; d_call: TRBD2; clone_size: -; j_call: TRBJ2-7; cdr3_length: 14
cdr3_aa: CASSLGPGGINQPQHF; cdr3_nt: TGTGCCAGCAGTTTAGGGCCGGGAGGGATCAATCAGCCCCAGCATTTT; v_call: TRBV27; d_call: -; clone_size: -; j_call: TRBJ1-5; cdr3_length: 16
cdr3_aa: CASSFTAGISPLHF; cdr3_nt: TGTGCCAGCAGTTTCACCGCCGGGATTTCACCCCTCCACTTT; v_call: TRBV6-5; d_call: -; clone_size: -; j_call: TRBJ1-6; cdr3_length: 14
cdr3_aa: CASSGQGGRELFF; cdr3_nt: TGTGCCAGCTCGGGACAGGGGGGCCGGGAGCTGTTTTTT; v_call: TRBV19; d_call: TRBD1; clone_size: -; j_call: TRBJ2-2; cdr3_length: 13
cdr3_aa: CASELGQGENGYTF; cdr3_nt: TGTGCCAGCGAGTTGGGACAGGGAGAAAATGGCTACACCTTC; v_call: TRBV3-1/TRBV3-2; d_call: TRBD1; clone_size: -; j_call: TRBJ1-2; cdr3_length: 14
cdr3_aa: CASSLGAGGVWWYEQYF; cdr3_nt: TGTGCCAGCAGCTTAGGGGCAGGGGGGGTTTGGTGGTACGAGCAGTACTTC; v_call: TRBV11-2; d_call: -; clone_size: -; j_call: TRBJ2-7; cdr3_length: 17
cdr3_aa: CASGLAAPIAIYF; cdr3_nt: TGTGCTAGTGGTTTGGCGGCACCTATCGCCATATATTTT; v_call: TRBV12-5; d_call: -; clone_size: -; j_call: TRBJ1-3; cdr3_length: 13
cdr3_aa: CASLQGDELFF; cdr3_nt: TGTGCCAGCCTGCAGGGAGATGAGCTGTTTTTT; v_call: TRBV7-8; d_call: -; clone_size: -; j_call: TRBJ2-2; cdr3_length: 11
cdr3_aa: CASSQYGQGRFSGEKLFF; cdr3_nt: TGCGCCAGCAGCCAATACGGACAGGGTAGGTTTTCAGGCGAAAAACTGTTTTTT; v_call: TRBV4-1; d_call: TRBD1; clone_size: -; j_call: TRBJ1-4; cdr3_length: 18
cdr3_aa: CASSFVGLAGQGIDEQYF; cdr3_nt: TGTGCCAGCAGCTTCGTCGGTCTAGCGGGCCAAGGGATAGACGAGCAGTACTTC; v_call: TRBV28; d_call: TRBD2; clone_size: -; j_call: TRBJ2-7; cdr3_length: 18
cdr3_aa: CASSQVTHDYNQPQHF; cdr3_nt: TGCGCCAGCAGCCAAGTCACTCACGACTACAATCAGCCCCAGCATTTT; v_call: TRBV4-1; d_call: -; clone_size: -; j_call: TRBJ1-5; cdr3_length: 16